A selection of T cell receptor beta chains follows, all from one sample in a study of T cells after yellow fever vaccination. TCRdb itself ran the 5' RACE reads through MiXCR, one entry per CDR3 protein. This sample has 250,000 or so distinct CDR3 sequences, with roughly 7.2% found just once. This sample comprised CD4+ T cells sorted from PBMCs, obtained 15 days after the yellow fever booster vaccination. These TCRs come from a man between 25 and 39 years old who received the YFV17D yellow fever vaccine. CDR3s include the opening cysteine and the closing phenylalanine or tryptophan. The D gene is left open where the match is weak. Size values are once, few and many counts, or a class for expanded clones, and some rows have none.

j_gene: TRBJ1-2; v_gene: TRBV5-4; d_gene: -; abundance: -; CDR3nt: TGTGCCAGCAGCTTGGGTGGGACACATGCTAACTATGGCTACACCTTC; CDR3aa: CASSLGGTHANYGYTF
j_gene: TRBJ2-7; v_gene: TRBV7-2; d_gene: -; abundance: many; CDR3nt: TGTGCCAGCAGCTCCCCCACTAACTTGCGCGAGCAGTACTTC; CDR3aa: CASSSPTNLREQYF
j_gene: TRBJ2-3; v_gene: TRBV11-2; d_gene: -; abundance: many; CDR3nt: TGTGCCAGCAGCTTAGTTGACAGATCCACAGATACGCAGTATTTT; CDR3aa: CASSLVDRSTDTQYF
j_gene: TRBJ2-1; v_gene: TRBV7-6; d_gene: -; abundance: many; CDR3nt: TGTGCCAGCAGCCCATCCGGGACCCACAATGAGCAGTTCTTC; CDR3aa: CASSPSGTHNEQFF
j_gene: TRBJ2-2; v_gene: TRBV5-1; d_gene: -; abundance: few; CDR3nt: TGCGCCAGCAGCTTGACTGTCAGCCCGAACACCGGGGAGCTGTTTTTT; CDR3aa: CASSLTVSPNTGELFF
j_gene: TRBJ2-1; v_gene: TRBV7-9; d_gene: TRBD1; abundance: -; CDR3nt: TGTGCCAGCAGCACCGCCGGGACAGAATACAATGAGCAGTTCTTC; CDR3aa: CASSTAGTEYNEQFF
j_gene: TRBJ2-1; v_gene: TRBV3-1; d_gene: TRBD2; abundance: -; CDR3nt: TGTGCCAGCAGCCATTCTAGCGGGAACAATGAGCAGTTCTTC; CDR3aa: CASSHSSGNNEQFF
j_gene: TRBJ2-5; v_gene: TRBV6-1; d_gene: TRBD2; abundance: few; CDR3nt: TGTGCCAGCAACCATGGACTAGCCCGGGAGACCCAGTACTTC; CDR3aa: CASNHGLARETQYF
j_gene: TRBJ2-1; v_gene: TRBV29-1; d_gene: -; abundance: -; CDR3nt: TGCAGCGGCGGGGGCGGGTACAATGAGCAGTTCTTC; CDR3aa: CSGGGGYNEQFF
j_gene: TRBJ1-2; v_gene: TRBV4-3; d_gene: -; abundance: few; CDR3nt: TGCGCCAGCAGCCATACCTTGACCACAAACTATGGCTACACCTTC; CDR3aa: CASSHTLTTNYGYTF
j_gene: TRBJ2-3; v_gene: TRBV20-1; d_gene: TRBD2; abundance: -; CDR3nt: TGCTGTGCTGGGGGCGCGGCTAGCGGGAGGGCTAGCACAGATACGCAGTATTTT; CDR3aa: CCAGGAASGRASTDTQYF
j_gene: TRBJ1-6; v_gene: TRBV3-1; d_gene: -; abundance: few; CDR3nt: TGTGCCAGCAGCCAAACGACAGATCCAGGACCCCTCCACTTT; CDR3aa: CASSQTTDPGPLHF
j_gene: TRBJ2-5; v_gene: TRBV7-2; d_gene: -; abundance: few; CDR3nt: TGTGCCAGCAGCTCCTCCCAGTGGGAGACCCAGTACTTC; CDR3aa: CASSSSQWETQYF
j_gene: TRBJ2-2; v_gene: TRBV5-6; d_gene: -; abundance: many; CDR3nt: TGTGCCAGCAGCATCGCCGGGGAGCTGTTTTTT; CDR3aa: CASSIAGELFF
j_gene: TRBJ2-5; v_gene: TRBV14; d_gene: -; abundance: many; CDR3nt: TGTGCCAGCAGCCAAGATCCAGCGAGGGACTACCAAGAGACCCAGTACTTC; CDR3aa: CASSQDPARDYQETQYF
j_gene: TRBJ1-5; v_gene: TRBV18; d_gene: -; abundance: -; CDR3nt: TGTGCCAGCTCACGCCAGGCTAGAAATCAGCCCCAGCATTTT; CDR3aa: CASSRQARNQPQHF
j_gene: TRBJ2-5; v_gene: TRBV20-1; d_gene: -; abundance: -; CDR3nt: TGCAGTGCTCCCCCCGGGGGTAGGGCAAAAGAGACCCAGTACTTC; CDR3aa: CSAPPGGRAKETQYF
j_gene: TRBJ2-1; v_gene: TRBV7-2; d_gene: TRBD2; abundance: many; CDR3nt: TGTGCCAGCAGCCAACTAGCGGGAGGCTACAATGAGCAGTTCTTC; CDR3aa: CASSQLAGGYNEQFF
j_gene: TRBJ2-3; v_gene: TRBV7-2; d_gene: -; abundance: -; CDR3nt: TGTGCCAGCAGCCTCGGAAACCAGAAGGCAGATACGCAGTATTTT; CDR3aa: CASSLGNQKADTQYF
j_gene: TRBJ2-3; v_gene: TRBV6-2/TRBV6-3; d_gene: -; abundance: -; CDR3nt: TGTGCCAGCAAAGAATTGGGAGATACGCAGTATTTT; CDR3aa: CASKELGDTQYF
j_gene: TRBJ2-7; v_gene: TRBV7-8; d_gene: -; abundance: many; CDR3nt: TGTGCCAGCAGCCCGGGGCAGGCAATGAACCACGAGCAGTACTTC; CDR3aa: CASSPGQAMNHEQYF
j_gene: TRBJ2-7; v_gene: TRBV7-9; d_gene: TRBD2; abundance: -; CDR3nt: TGTGCCAGCAGCCAGATAGCGGGAAAACTCTACGAGCAGTACTTC; CDR3aa: CASSQIAGKLYEQYF
j_gene: TRBJ1-4; v_gene: TRBV30; d_gene: TRBD1; abundance: many; CDR3nt: TGTGCCTGGAGCCGGACAGGTGGAAATGAAAAACTGTTTTTT; CDR3aa: CAWSRTGGNEKLFF
j_gene: TRBJ2-3; v_gene: TRBV12-3/TRBV12-4; d_gene: TRBD2; abundance: many; CDR3nt: TGTGCCAGCAGTCCCCCGGGACCCGGACTGAGCGGGGAGGGTACGCAGTATTTT; CDR3aa: CASSPPGPGLSGEGTQYF
j_gene: TRBJ2-2; v_gene: TRBV5-6; d_gene: -; abundance: few; CDR3nt: TGTGCCAGCTATGAAGTGGGAAGGAGGGAGCACGGGGAGCTGTTTTTT; CDR3aa: CASYEVGRREHGELFF
j_gene: TRBJ2-7; v_gene: TRBV30; d_gene: TRBD2; abundance: -; CDR3nt: TGTGCCTGGAGTGTAGGAACCGGGACTAGCGGCTTCTACGAGCAGTACTTC; CDR3aa: CAWSVGTGTSGFYEQYF
j_gene: TRBJ2-1; v_gene: TRBV20-1; d_gene: TRBD2; abundance: few; CDR3nt: TGCAGTGCTAAGGTCCGGACTAGCGGCTACAATGAGCAGTTCTTC; CDR3aa: CSAKVRTSGYNEQFF
j_gene: TRBJ2-1; v_gene: TRBV19; d_gene: TRBD2; abundance: few; CDR3nt: TGTGCCAGTAGTACGCGACTAGCGGGAGGGTATGAGCAGTTCTTC; CDR3aa: CASSTRLAGGYEQFF